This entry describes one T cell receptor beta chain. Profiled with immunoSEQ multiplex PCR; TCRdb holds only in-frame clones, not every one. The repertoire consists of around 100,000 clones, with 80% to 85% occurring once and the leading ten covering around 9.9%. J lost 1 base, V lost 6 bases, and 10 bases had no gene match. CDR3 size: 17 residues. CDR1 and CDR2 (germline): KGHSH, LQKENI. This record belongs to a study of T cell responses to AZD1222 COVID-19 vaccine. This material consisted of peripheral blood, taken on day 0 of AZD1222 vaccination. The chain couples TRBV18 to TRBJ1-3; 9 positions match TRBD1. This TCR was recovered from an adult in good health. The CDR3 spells CASSRTGASLSGNTIYF. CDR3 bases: TGTGCCAGCTCTCGGACAGGGGCTTCTTTGTCTGGAAACACCATATATTTT.